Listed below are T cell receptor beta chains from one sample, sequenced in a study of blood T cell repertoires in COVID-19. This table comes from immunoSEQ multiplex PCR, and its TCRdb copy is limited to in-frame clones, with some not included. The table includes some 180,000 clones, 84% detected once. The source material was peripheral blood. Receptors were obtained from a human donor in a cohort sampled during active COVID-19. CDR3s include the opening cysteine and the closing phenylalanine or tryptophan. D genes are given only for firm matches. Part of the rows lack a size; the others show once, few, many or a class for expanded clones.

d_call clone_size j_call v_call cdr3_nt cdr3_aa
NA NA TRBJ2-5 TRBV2 TGTGCCAGCAGTTGGGGCGGGGTGAGAGAGACCCAGTACTTC CASSWGGVRETQYF
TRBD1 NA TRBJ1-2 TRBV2 TGTGCCAGCGGAGCCGACAGGGGCGACTATGGCTACACCTTC CASGADRGDYGYTF
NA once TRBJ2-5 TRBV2 TGTGCCAGCATTCCCTGGGGGGGCCTCCAAGAGACCCAGTACTTC CASIPWGGLQETQYF
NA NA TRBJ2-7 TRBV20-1 TGCAGTGCTAGCGGAGGGAGGGAGCAGTACTTC CSASGGREQYF
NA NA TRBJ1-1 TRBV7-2 TGTGCCAGCAGTCCGTCATGGGCTATGAACACTGAAGCTTTCTTT CASSPSWAMNTEAFF
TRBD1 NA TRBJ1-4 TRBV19 TGTGCCAGTAGTATGGGACAGCTAACAACTAATGAAAAACTGTTTTTT CASSMGQLTTNEKLFF
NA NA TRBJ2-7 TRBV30 TGTGCCTGGAGTGCCCGTCGGGGGACCCCCTACGAGCAGTACTTC CAWSARRGTPYEQYF
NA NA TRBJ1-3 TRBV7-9 TGTGCCAGCAGCTTCCGGGGGTCCGCTGGAAACACCATATATTTT CASSFRGSAGNTIYF
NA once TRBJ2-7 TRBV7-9 TGTGCCAGCAGCCGAGACTACGAGCAGTACTTC CASSRDYEQYF
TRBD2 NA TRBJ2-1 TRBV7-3 TGTGCCAGCAGCCCCCGGGCGGGGGGAGTCAATGAGCAGTTCTTC CASSPRAGGVNEQFF
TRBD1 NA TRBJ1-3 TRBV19 TGTGCCACCGGGGACAGGAAAGATGGAAGAAACACCATATATTTT CATGDRKDGRNTIYF
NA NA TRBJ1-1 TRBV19 TGTGCCAGTACCAGCGCCACTGAAGCTTTCTTT CASTSATEAFF
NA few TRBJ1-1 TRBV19 TGTGCCAGTAGTATCGGTAGTTGGACTGAAGCTTTCTTT CASSIGSWTEAFF
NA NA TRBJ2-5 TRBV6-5 TGTGCCAGCAGTTACTCAGGAGGGGCCGGAGAGACCCAGTACTTC CASSYSGGAGETQYF
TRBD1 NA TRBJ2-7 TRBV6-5 TGTGCCAGCAGACCGGGACAGGGGGCATACGAGCAGTACTTC CASRPGQGAYEQYF
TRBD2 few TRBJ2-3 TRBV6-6 TGTGCCAGCAGACTGGGCTTGGCGGGGGGGCCAGATACGCAGTATTTT CASRLGLAGGPDTQYF
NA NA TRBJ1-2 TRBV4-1 TGCGCCAGCAGCCAAGTCGAGTCAGGGGCCCCTTATGGCTACACCTTC CASSQVESGAPYGYTF
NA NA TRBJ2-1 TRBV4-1 TGCGCCAGCAGCCAAGACTCGGCGGGGGCCTACGTTCCCAATGAGCAGTTCTTC CASSQDSAGAYVPNEQFF
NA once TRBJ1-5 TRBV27 TGTGCCAGCAGTTTATCCGGGACATATAGCAATCAGCCCCAGCATTTT CASSLSGTYSNQPQHF
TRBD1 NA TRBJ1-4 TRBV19 TGTGCCAGTGGGGACAGGGGGGCTACTAATGAAAAACTGTTTTTT CASGDRGATNEKLFF
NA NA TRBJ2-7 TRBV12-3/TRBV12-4 TGTGCCAGCAGACTCCAGGGATTCTACGAGCAGTACTTC CASRLQGFYEQYF
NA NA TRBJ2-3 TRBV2 TGTGCCAGCAGTGCCCCTAGCACAGATACGCAGTATTTT CASSAPSTDTQYF
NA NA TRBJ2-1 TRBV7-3 TGTGCCAGCAGCTTCACGGCCCCACGCGGGGACTACAATGAGCAGTTCTTC CASSFTAPRGDYNEQFF
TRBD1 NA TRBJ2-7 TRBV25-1 TGTGCCAGCAGTAGGGACAGGGTTTTTCACTTC CASSRDRVFHF
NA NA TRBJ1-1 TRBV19 TGTGCCACCGAGCAGGGGAACACCGAAGCTTTCTTT CATEQGNTEAFF
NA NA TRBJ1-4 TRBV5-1 TGCGCCAGCAGCTTGGACAGGTTTAATGAAAAACTGTTTTTT CASSLDRFNEKLFF
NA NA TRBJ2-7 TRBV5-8 TGTGCCAGCAGCTTCACCTCGGCGGACGAGCAGTACTTC CASSFTSADEQYF
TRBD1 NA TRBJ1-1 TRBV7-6 TGTGCCAGCAGCCTCGGACAGGGCTTGAACACTGAAGCTTTCTTT CASSLGQGLNTEAFF
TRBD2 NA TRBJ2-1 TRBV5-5 TGTGCCAGCAGCTCCCGGGGTGCGGGGGGTTTTGAGCAGTTCTTC CASSSRGAGGFEQFF
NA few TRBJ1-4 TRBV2 TGTGCCAGCAGTGAAAGTAGGGAGGGGGATGAAAAACTGTTTTTT CASSESREGDEKLFF
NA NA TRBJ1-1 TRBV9 TGTGCCAGCAGCGGCAGGGGTTCGGACACTGAAGCTTTCTTT CASSGRGSDTEAFF
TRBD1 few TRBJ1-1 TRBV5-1 TGCGCCAGCAGCCTACCGGGACAGGTGAACACTGAAGCTTTCTTT CASSLPGQVNTEAFF
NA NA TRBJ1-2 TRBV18 TGTGCCAGCTCACCACCGGACAGCAACTATGGCTACACCTTC CASSPPDSNYGYTF
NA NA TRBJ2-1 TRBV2 TGTGCCAGCAGTGAAAGGGGCTTCAATGAGCAGTTCTTC CASSERGFNEQFF
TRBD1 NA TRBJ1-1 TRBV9 TGTGCCAGCAGCGTAGGGACAGGATCGAACACTGAAGCTTTCTTT CASSVGTGSNTEAFF
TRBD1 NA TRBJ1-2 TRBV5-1 TGCGCCAGCAGCTTGGAAGGCAGGGGGACGCATGGCTACACCTTC CASSLEGRGTHGYTF
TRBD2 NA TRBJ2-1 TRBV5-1 TGCGCCAGCAGCTTGGGACTAGCGAGGAATGAGCAGTTCTTC CASSLGLARNEQFF
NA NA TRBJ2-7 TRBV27 TGTGCCAGCAGTTTAGGGCATAACTACGAGCAGTACTTC CASSLGHNYEQYF
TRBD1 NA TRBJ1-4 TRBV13 TGTGCCACTGCAGGGGGAGGTGAAAAACTGTTTTTT CATAGGGEKLFF
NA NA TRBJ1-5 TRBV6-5 TGTGCCAGCAGCCGAGCACGGGGCAATCAGCCCCAGCATTTT CASSRARGNQPQHF
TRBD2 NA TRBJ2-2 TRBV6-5 TGTGCCAGCAGTTACATCGGACTAGCGGGCACCGGGGAGCTGTTTTTT CASSYIGLAGTGELFF
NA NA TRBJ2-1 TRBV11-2 TGTGCCAGCCATACAGGAGTCTACAATGAGCAGTTCTTC CASHTGVYNEQFF
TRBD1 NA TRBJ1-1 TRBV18 TGTGCCAGCTCACAGGGAGGGACAGGGGGCCCGAACACTGAAGCTTTCTTT CASSQGGTGGPNTEAFF
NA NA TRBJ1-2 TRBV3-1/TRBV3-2 TGTGCCAGCAGCCTTTCTAGATATGGCTACACCTTC CASSLSRYGYTF
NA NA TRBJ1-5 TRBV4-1 TGCGCCAGCAGCCAAGATGGGGGAGGGAGTCAGCCCCAGCATTTT CASSQDGGGSQPQHF
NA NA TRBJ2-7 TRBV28 TGTGCCAGCAGGAGCGGGACAATCCCTTACGAGCAGTACTTC CASRSGTIPYEQYF
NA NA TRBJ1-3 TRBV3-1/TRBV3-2 TGTGCCAGCAGTAGAACCGCAACAGGTTACTCTGGAAACACCATATATTTT CASSRTATGYSGNTIYF
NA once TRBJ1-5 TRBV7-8 TGTGCCAGCAGTCGGGACACCAATCAGCCCCAGCATTTT CASSRDTNQPQHF
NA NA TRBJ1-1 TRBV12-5 TGTGCTAGTGGTTTGGTACGGCAGACCAGGGATACTGAAGCTTTCTTT CASGLVRQTRDTEAFF
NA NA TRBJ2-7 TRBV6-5 TGTGCCAGCAGTTACAGGGGAACTACCTACGAGCAGTACTTC CASSYRGTTYEQYF